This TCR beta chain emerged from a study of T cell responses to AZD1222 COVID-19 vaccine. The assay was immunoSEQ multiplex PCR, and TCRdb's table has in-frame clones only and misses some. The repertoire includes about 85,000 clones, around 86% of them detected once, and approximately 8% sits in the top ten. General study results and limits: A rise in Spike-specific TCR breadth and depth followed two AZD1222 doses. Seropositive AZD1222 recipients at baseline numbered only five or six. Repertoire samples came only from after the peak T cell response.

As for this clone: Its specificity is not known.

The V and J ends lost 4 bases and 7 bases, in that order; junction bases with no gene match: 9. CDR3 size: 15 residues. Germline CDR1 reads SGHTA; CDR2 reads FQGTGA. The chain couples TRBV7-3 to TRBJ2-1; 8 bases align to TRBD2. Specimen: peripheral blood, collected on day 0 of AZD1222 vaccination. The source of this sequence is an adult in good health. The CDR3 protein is CASSSSSGSRNEQFF. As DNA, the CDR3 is TGTGCCAGCAGCTCTTCGAGCGGGAGTAGGAATGAGCAGTTCTTC.